This entry features one TCR beta chain sequence. This record belongs to a study of blood T cell repertoires in COVID-19. Across the study: COVID-19 samples collected from the United States, Italy and Spain covered acute and convalescent phases. PBMCs, B-cell-depleted T cells, or T cells were the source of the cDNA or gDNA that made up the material.

Methods used by the authors: Estimation of nucleated cell counts was performed using reference gene primer amplification. Sequenced by immunoSEQ multiplex PCR; TCRdb stores in-frame clones only, minus some. For V, J and clone size, that table is used; D and trimming come from the DNA. The sample includes 80,000 to 90,000 clones, around 86% seen only once; the top ten take roughly 2.2%. This CDR3 is 17 amino acids long. The trim removed 0 bases at V and 5 bases at J, leaving 6 bases unmatched. From germline, CDR1 is KGHSH and CDR2 LQKENI. Sequenced input: peripheral blood. The V gene is TRBV18, the J gene TRBJ2-1; 11 nucleotides match TRBD2. This clonotype was obtained from a woman in her sixties or seventies with acute or convalescent COVID-19. The CDR3 region is CASSPPASGGRNNEQFF. DNA of the CDR3: TGTGCCAGCTCACCACCGGCTAGCGGGGGGCGGAACAATGAGCAGTTCTTC.